Below, 31 T cell receptor beta chains from the same sample are listed, as sequenced in a study of blood T cell repertoires in COVID-19. Sequencing was performed with immunoSEQ multiplex PCR; in TCRdb, only in-frame clones are kept and a portion is missing. The sample comprises about 210,000 clones, around nine tenths of which are singletons, and about 4.8% rests with the top ten. The sequencing input was peripheral blood. These TCRs come from a woman in her 40s with acute or convalescent COVID-19.

As DNA, the CDR3 is TGTGCCAGCAGTGGACAGGGGACAGATACGCAGTATTTT. Its translation: CASSGQGTDTQYF. V is TRBV6-2 or TRBV6-3 and J is TRBJ2-3; 9 nucleotides agree with TRBD1. CDR1 and CDR2 (germline): MNHEY, SVGEGT. This CDR3 is 13 amino acids long. The V gene end was trimmed by 5 bases and the J gene end by 3 bases; junction bases not matched to a gene: 0.

The table lists this clone with a count of one. The V and J genes are TRBV10-2 and TRBJ2-3, with a tentative D call TRBD2 (5 bases). Germline-derived CDR1 and CDR2 are WSHSY and SAAADI. The CDR3 covers 14 residues. Trimming took off 3 bases at V and 10 bases at J, with 17 bases between the two ends. CDR3 DNA sequence: TGCGCCAGCAGTGATGGAGGCGGGCTGCGGGCGCAGTATTTT. Residues: CASSDGGGLRAQYF.

V is TRBV4-1 and J is TRBJ2-3; D unclear. Per germline, CDR1 MGHRA and CDR2 YSYEKL. The CDR3 runs to 17 residues. V was pared by 0 bases and J by 2 bases, with 15 bases between. The CDR3 sequence is CASSQDSRSFPTDTQYF. For the CDR3, the DNA is TGCGCCAGCAGCCAAGATTCGAGGAGTTTCCCCACAGATACGCAGTATTTT.

The chain uses TRBV30 and TRBJ1-2, with a tentative D call TRBD1 (5 bases). V was cut by 0 bases and J by 8 bases, with 22 bases left in between. The CDR3 has 16 residues. Germline V CDR1 and CDR2: GTSNPN, SVGIG (reference sequence). DNA of the CDR3: TGTGCCTGGAGTGTAGGTGGCGGTAGGGGTCGCGTCGGCTACACCTTC. This codes for CAWSVGGGRGRVGYTF.

The rearrangement links TRBV27 to TRBJ1-4; D gene unclear. CDR1 is MNHEY and CDR2 is SMNVEV in the germline V gene (reference sequence). With 2 bases removed from V and 7 bases from J, the gap between germline ends came to 14 bases. The CDR3 contains 15 residues. CDR3 region: CASSLGRTGREKLFF. CDR3 coding DNA: TGTGCCAGCAGTTTAGGGAGGACTGGACGTGAAAAACTGTTTTTT.

As regards this clone: Other DNA variants within this sample encode the same CDR3. The V gene is TRBV5-4, the J gene TRBJ1-4, with D uncertain. Germline CDR1 is SGHNT and CDR2 is YYREEE (reference sequence). With 0 bases removed from V and 7 bases from J, the gap between germline ends came to 10 bases. The CDR3 is made up of 14 amino acids. The CDR3 sequence is CASSLGQAGEKLFF. CDR3 bases: TGTGCCAGCAGCTTGGGCCAGGCAGGTGAAAAACTGTTTTTT.

The rearrangement links TRBV7-2 to TRBJ1-2; 9 bases are shared with TRBD1. Germline CDR1 SGHTA, CDR2 FQGNSA. The CDR3 runs 14 residues. The J segment lost 8 bases and the V segment lost 1 base, leaving 5 bases of the junction unmatched. CDR3 nucleotides: TGTGCCAGCAGCTTAGAGGACAGGGGTATGGGCTACACCTTC. It codes for CASSLEDRGMGYTF. The whole variable domain, remainder taken from reference TRBV7-2 and TRBJ1-2, is GAGVSQSPSNKVTEKGKDVELRCDPISGHTALYWYRQSLGQGLEFLIYFQGNSAPDKSGLPSDRFSAERTGGSVSTLTIQRTQQEDSAVYLCASSLEDRGMGYTFGSGTRLTVV.

The gene calls are TRBV27 and TRBJ1-6, with D maybe TRBD1 (6 bases). V was cut by 2 bases and J by 6 bases, with 11 bases left in between. The CDR3 has 15 residues. Germline V lookup: CDR1 MNHEY, CDR2 SMNVEV (reference sequence). In DNA, the CDR3 is TGTGCCAGCAGTTTACTATCACAGGGTAATTCACCCCTCCACTTT. Protein: CASSLLSQGNSPLHF.

The chain uses TRBV27 and TRBJ1-2; TRBD1 agrees at 8 bases. Trimming cost V 6 bases and J 8 bases; bases outside gene matches: 8. The CDR3 has 13 amino acids. Germline values: CDR1 MNHEY, CDR2 SMNVEV (reference sequence). The CDR3 here is CASRATGGRGYTF. CDR3 DNA sequence: TGTGCCAGCAGGGCTACAGGGGGTAGGGGCTACACCTTC.

The CDR3 loop is CASSVAPSTDTQYF. CDR3 sequence (DNA): TGTGCCAGCAGCGTGGCACCTAGCACAGATACGCAGTATTTT. This sequence joins TRBV9 and TRBJ2-3; D is unresolved. V gave up 2 bases and J gave up 0 bases, with 7 bases separating them. CDR3 length: 14 amino acids. Germline V CDR1 and CDR2: SGDLS, YYNGEE.

The chain employs TRBV12-5 and TRBJ1-5; weak D call: TRBD1 (5 bases). Trimming took off 4 bases at V and 5 bases at J, with 18 bases between the two ends. Looked up from germline, CDR1 is LGHNT and CDR2 is FRNRAP. The CDR3 has 16 residues. CDR3 DNA sequence: TGTGCTAGTGGTTCCCCTGCAAGGGGATGGGATCAGCCCCAGCATTTT. As protein: CASGSPARGWDQPQHF.

The chain uses TRBV29-1 and TRBJ2-5; D might be TRBD1 (6 bases). The CDR3 extends over 14 amino acids. The germline gives CDR1 SQVTM, CDR2 ANQGSEA. The V and J ends lost 3 bases and 3 bases respectively, with 14 bases between them. CDR3 loop: CSVDRGWVEETQYF. CDR3 DNA sequence: TGCAGCGTTGACAGGGGTTGGGTCGAAGAGACCCAGTACTTC.

The chain uses TRBV20-1 and TRBJ1-6; D not resolved. The germline V gene encodes CDR1 DFQATT and CDR2 SNEGSKA (reference sequence). The CDR3 covers 14 residues. Trimming stripped 3 bases from V and 0 bases from J, with 6 bases between. In DNA, the CDR3 is TGCAGTGCTAGTGCGAGCTCCTATAATTCACCCCTCCACTTT. The encoded protein is CSASASSYNSPLHF.

The chain combines TRBV9 with TRBJ1-1; D gene unclear. Germline V gene data show CDR1 as SGDLS and CDR2 as YYNGEE. V lost 3 bases and J 4 bases, leaving 13 bases between the germline ends. The CDR3 sequence is 14 residues long. The CDR3 loop reads CASSGGPTGTEAFF. DNA of the CDR3: TGTGCCAGCAGCGGCGGCCCCACGGGCACTGAAGCTTTCTTT.

V and J are TRBV10-3 and TRBJ1-2; TRBD1 is a possible D gene (6 bases). Germline CDR1 and CDR2: ENHRY and SYGVKD. This CDR3 has 13 residues. The V end lost 7 bases, the J end lost 3 bases, and 12 bases lay between the germline ends. CDR3 residues: CAIKTSGDYGYTF. CDR3 in DNA: TGTGCCATCAAGACCTCAGGGGACTATGGCTACACCTTC.

The chain links TRBV7-3 to TRBJ1-1; D is unclear. Germline V gene lookup returns CDR1 SGHTA and CDR2 FQGTGA. The CDR3 length is 14 residues. The V end lost 3 bases, the J end lost 4 bases, and 12 bases lay between the germline ends. In DNA, the CDR3 is TGTGCCAGCAGCTTTCAAGAGGGCGTCACTGAAGCTTTCTTT. Translating it yields CASSFQEGVTEAFF.

This chain uses TRBV5-1 with TRBJ1-2, with a tentative D call TRBD1 (5 bases). V shed 0 bases and J shed 6 bases, with 18 bases lying between them. CDR3 length: 16 residues. Germline V gene data show CDR1 as SGHRS and CDR2 as YFSETQ. CDR3 DNA: TGCGCCAGCAGCTTGGAGCCCGGAGGGGAGATAGATGGCTACACCTTC. This encodes CASSLEPGGEIDGYTF.

This clone was recorded once. The chain employs TRBV9 and TRBJ1-6, with D uncertain. Germline V lookup: CDR1 SGDLS, CDR2 YYNGEE. The CDR3 covers 16 residues. Trimming left V 0 bases short and J 0 bases short, with 7 bases between. CDR3 in DNA: TGTGCCAGCAGCGTAGGAGATAGCTCCTATAATTCACCCCTCCACTTT. Translated: CASSVGDSSYNSPLHF.

The rearrangement joins TRBV4-1 to TRBJ2-6; 10 nucleotides line up with TRBD1. The length of the CDR3 is 18 residues. Germline CDR1 and CDR2: MGHRA and YSYEKL. V shed 3 bases and J 4 bases; nucleotides not matched to a gene: 9. The CDR3 here is CASSQPGTGAPGANVLTF. The CDR3 nucleotides are TGCGCCAGCAGCCAGCCCGGGACAGGGGCTCCCGGGGCCAACGTCCTGACTTTC.

This clone has only one observation. This chain connects TRBV9 to TRBJ1-2, with 10 bases identical to TRBD1. The CDR3 extends over 13 amino acids. Trimming at V came to 4 bases and at J to 10 bases, leaving 7 bases not matched to a gene. Germline V gene sequence: CDR1 SGDLS, CDR2 YYNGEE. The CDR3 bases are TGTGCCAGCAGCAGAGGGACAGGGGACATCTACACCTTC. Encoded protein: CASSRGTGDIYTF.

The chain has TRBV6-5 and TRBJ2-6; TRBD1 aligns across 9 bases. The CDR3 sequence is 15 residues long. V was clipped by 6 bases and J by 3 bases; unmatched bases: 3. The V gene's germline CDR1 is MNHEY and CDR2 SVGAGI. DNA of the CDR3: TGTGCCAGCAGCCAGGACAGGGGTGGGGCCAACGTCCTGACTTTC. Amino acids: CASSQDRGGANVLTF.

The chain recombines TRBV9 with TRBJ1-1, with D hard to call. Germline loops: CDR1 SGDLS, CDR2 YYNGEE. The CDR3 has 13 residues. With 4 bases removed from V and 8 bases from J, the gap between germline ends came to 15 bases. CDR3 bases: TGTGCCAGCAGCCCCCTAGCGACGGGCGAAGCTTTCTTT. Amino acids: CASSPLATGEAFF. Full variable domain (outside the CDR3, taken from reference TRBV9 and TRBJ1-1): DSGVTQTPKHLITATGQRVTLRCSPRSGDLSVYWYQQSLDQGLQFLIQYYNGEERAKGNILERFSAQQFPDLHSELNLSSLELGDSALYFCASSPLATGEAFFGQGTRLTVV.

The gene calls are TRBV27 and TRBJ1-4; D is undetermined. Trimming took 2 bases from V and 5 from J, leaving 12 bases between them. The germline V gene encodes CDR1 MNHEY and CDR2 SMNVEV (reference sequence). CDR3 size: 15 residues. The CDR3 coding sequence is TGTGCCAGCAGTTTAAGCCGGGTCTCGAATGAAAAACTGTTTTTT. Amino acid sequence: CASSLSRVSNEKLFF.

The chain uses TRBV14 and TRBJ2-2, with D possibly being TRBD1 (5 bases). The germline V gene has CDR1 SGHDN and CDR2 FVKESK. The CDR3 length is 16 residues. The germline V and J ends were trimmed by 3 bases and 6 bases, with 17 bases remaining between them. CDR3 protein: CASSQYSKGRAGELFF. CDR3 nucleotide sequence: TGTGCCAGCAGCCAGTACTCAAAAGGCAGGGCCGGGGAGCTGTTTTTT.

The chain joins TRBV11-2 to TRBJ2-5, with 14 bases matching TRBD2. The CDR3 is 15 residues long. After removal of 4 bases from V and 5 bases from J, the junction contained 3 bases not matched to a gene. Germline CDR1 and CDR2: SGHAT and FQNNGV. The CDR3 sequence: CASSSRLAGGETQYF. CDR3 in DNA: TGTGCCAGCAGCTCCAGACTAGCGGGGGGGGAGACCCAGTACTTC. Drawing the rest from reference TRBV11-2 and TRBJ2-5, the complete variable domain is EAGVAQSPRYKIIEKRQSVAFWCNPISGHATLYWYQQILGQGPKLLIQFQNNGVVDDSQLPKDRFSAERLKGVDSTLKIQPAKLEDSAVYLCASSSRLAGGETQYFGPGTRLLVL.

The rearrangement uses TRBV7-9 and TRBJ1-6; the match to TRBD1 covers 7 bases. Germline V CDR1 and CDR2: SEHNR, FQNEAQ (reference sequence). V lost 6 bases to trimming and J lost 8 bases; unmatched junction nucleotides: 7. The CDR3 contains 14 residues. The CDR3 DNA reads TGTGCCAGCAGTGCCGGGACAGCCGATTCACCCCTCCACTTT. It specifies CASSAGTADSPLHF.

The J gene is TRBJ1-1, the V gene TRBV29-1; 8 bases match TRBD1. The V gene end was trimmed by 0 bases and the J gene end by 1 base; junction bases not matched to a gene: 1. This CDR3 has 14 residues. Germline V gives CDR1 SQVTM, CDR2 ANQGSEA. In DNA form, the CDR3 reads TGCAGCGTTGAAGAAGGACAGGGGAACACTGAAGCTTTCTTT. Protein: CSVEEGQGNTEAFF.

The chain employs TRBV5-1 and TRBJ1-2, with D unclear. This CDR3 spans 11 amino acids. Trimming removed 3 bases from V and 8 bases from J, with 8 bases in between. In germline, CDR1 is SGHRS, CDR2 YFSETQ. CDR3 region: CASSYGVGYTF. In nucleotides, the CDR3 is TGCGCCAGCAGCTACGGGGTCGGCTACACCTTC.

This CDR3 reads CASSLTGMNEKLFF. The CDR3 bases are TGCGCCAGCAGCTTGACCGGGATGAATGAAAAACTGTTTTTT. The chain has TRBV5-1 and TRBJ1-4; D remains ambiguous. Trimming took off 1 base at V and 5 bases at J, with 9 bases between the two ends. Germline V gene data show CDR1 as SGHRS and CDR2 as YFSETQ. The CDR3 covers 14 residues.

The J gene is TRBJ1-5, the V gene TRBV11-2; weak D call: TRBD1 (5 bases). The CDR3 is 13 residues long. V was shortened by 5 bases and J by 4 bases, with 9 bases between the two germline ends. Germline-derived CDR1 and CDR2 are SGHAT and FQNNGV. DNA of the CDR3: TGTGCCAGCAGCCGGAACAGGAATCAGCCCCAGCATTTT. This sequence encodes CASSRNRNQPQHF.

This chain uses TRBV24-1 with TRBJ1-4; 12 bases match TRBD1. CDR1 is KGHDR, CDR2 SFDVKD, per germline. This CDR3 contains 17 residues. With V trimmed by 3 bases and J by 3 bases, 4 bases remained unmatched. CDR3 nucleotide sequence: TGTGCCACCAGTGATCCGGGACAGGGGGCAGCTAATGAAAAACTGTTTTTT. The encoded protein is CATSDPGQGAANEKLFF.